One sample yielded the 16 T cell receptor beta chains listed below, sequenced in a study of T cell changes during pregnancy in multiple sclerosis. The assay was immunoSEQ multiplex PCR, and TCRdb's table has in-frame clones only and misses some. The repertoire holds around 70,000 clones, with 85% to 95% as singletons. The source was peripheral blood, collected before pregnancy. The receptors stem from a female donor with multiple sclerosis, enrolled in a pregnancy study.

The gene calls are TRBV28 and TRBJ2-5; 8 nucleotides line up with TRBD1. In germline, CDR1 is MDHEN, CDR2 SYDVKM. The CDR3 has 14 amino acids. Losses at the gene ends were 5 bases for V and 2 bases for J; bases not matched to a gene: 4. The CDR3 sequence is CASSTYRGQETQYF. CDR3 nucleotide sequence: TGTGCCAGCAGTACCTACAGGGGGCAAGAGACCCAGTACTTC. The full variable domain, completed using reference TRBV28 and TRBJ2-5, is DVKVTQSSRYLVKRTGEKVFLECVQDMDHENMFWYRQDPGLGLRLIYFSYDVKMKEKGDIPEGYSVSREKKERFSLILESASTNQTSMYLCASSTYRGQETQYFGPGTRLLVL.

This chain joins TRBV18 and TRBJ2-3; 7 positions agree with TRBD2. CDR1 and CDR2 from the germline V gene are KGHSH and LQKENI. This CDR3 has 14 residues. Germline trimming cut 3 bases from V and 12 bases from J; bases unmatched to any gene: 12. CDR3 loop: CASSPRPSGGYQYF. DNA for the CDR3: TGTGCCAGCTCACCCCGCCCCTCGGGGGGTTACCAGTATTTT.

The chain carries TRBV5-6 and TRBJ2-7; 9 bases are a match to TRBD2. Trimming at V came to 0 bases and at J to 2 bases, leaving 9 bases not matched to a gene. CDR1 is SGHDT, CDR2 YYEEEE, per germline. There are 17 residues in the CDR3. The DNA of the CDR3 is TGTGCCAGCAGCTTGGCCGTGGCTAGCGGGACTACCTACGAGCAGTACTTC. Protein product: CASSLAVASGTTYEQYF.

The chain has TRBV29-1 and TRBJ1-5; 7 bases align to TRBD1. The germline gives CDR1 SQVTM, CDR2 ANQGSEA. J was trimmed by 6 bases and V by 7 bases; bases with no gene match: 9. The CDR3 is 13 amino acids. CDR3 sequence reads: CSAVDRAGQPQHF. The DNA for the CDR3 is TGCAGCGCCGTCGACAGGGCAGGTCAGCCCCAGCATTTT.

The rearrangement joins TRBV19 to TRBJ2-4, with a weak D call TRBD1 (5 bases). Germline V CDR1 and CDR2: LNHDA, SQIVND (reference sequence). The CDR3 covers 14 residues. Trimming pared 3 bases from V and 1 base from J, leaving 7 bases between. The CDR3 sequence is CASSMKGAKNIQYF. The CDR3 nucleotides are TGTGCCAGTAGTATGAAGGGGGCCAAAAACATTCAGTACTTC.

The rearrangement uses TRBV5-1 and TRBJ2-5; 8 bases fit TRBD1. The J call is doubtful: the DNA matches TRBJ2-7 better. Germline lookup yields CDR1 SGHRS and CDR2 YFSETQ. The CDR3 contains 13 residues. CDR3 bases: TGCGCCAGCAGCTCTGACAGGGGCTACGAGCAGTACTTC. Its translation: CASSSDRGYEQYF.

V is TRBV7-2 and J is TRBJ1-1; tentative D call: TRBD1 (6 bases). V dropped 3 bases and J dropped 3 bases, with 11 bases sitting between them. The CDR3 has 14 residues. In germline, CDR1 is SGHTA, CDR2 FQGNSA. For the CDR3, the DNA is TGTGCCAGCAGCTTTAGGACAGACCACACTGAAGCTTTCTTT. Translated: CASSFRTDHTEAFF.

This chain connects TRBV28 to TRBJ2-3; 13 nucleotides align to TRBD2. The CDR3 has 17 residues. J gave up 5 bases and V 3 bases, and 8 bases lay outside the gene matches. Per the germline V gene, CDR1 is MDHEN and CDR2 is SYDVKM. CDR3 sequence reads: CASSFGTSGMEGDTQYF. The CDR3 DNA sequence: TGTGCCAGCAGTTTCGGGACTAGCGGGATGGAAGGAGATACGCAGTATTTT.

This chain uses TRBV28 with TRBJ2-7; D uncertain. The V gene's germline CDR1 is MDHEN and CDR2 SYDVKM. V was shortened by 1 base and J by 5 bases, with 12 bases between the two germline ends. The CDR3 has 14 residues. This CDR3 is CASSLYPSRDEQYF. Here the CDR3 DNA reads TGTGCCAGCAGTTTATACCCTAGTCGCGACGAGCAGTACTTC.

The rearrangement joins TRBV7-3 to TRBJ2-3, with a tentative D call TRBD1 (6 bases). The CDR3 runs 15 residues. V lost 5 bases, J lost 0 bases, and 12 bases lay in between. From germline, CDR1 is SGHTA and CDR2 FQGTGA. This chain's CDR3 is CASSRDIHSTDTQYF. The DNA for the CDR3 is TGTGCCAGCAGCCGGGACATCCATAGCACAGATACGCAGTATTTT.

J is TRBJ2-3 and V is TRBV27; TRBD1 is a possible D gene (6 bases). The CDR3 is made up of 14 amino acids. Germline lookup yields CDR1 MNHEY and CDR2 SMNVEV (reference sequence). The germline V and J ends were trimmed by 5 bases and 1 base, with 10 bases remaining between them. CDR3 loop: CASSPWTGTDTQYF. Here the CDR3 DNA reads TGTGCCAGCAGTCCCTGGACAGGCACAGATACGCAGTATTTT.

The chain has TRBV7-2 and TRBJ1-3; D possibly corresponds to TRBD1 (5 bases). Germline-derived CDR1 and CDR2 are SGHTA and FQGNSA. The CDR3 is 16 residues long. Between the trimmed V and J ends, which lost 5 bases and 4 bases, there was a span of 18 bases. The CDR3 is CASSPQTGLIGNTIYF. The CDR3 nucleotides are TGTGCCAGCAGCCCGCAAACAGGATTAATCGGAAACACCATATATTTT.

The chain recombines TRBV28 with TRBJ2-7; weak D call: TRBD2 (5 bases). The V gene's germline CDR1 is MDHEN and CDR2 SYDVKM. V dropped 4 bases and J dropped 5 bases, with 15 bases sitting between them. The length of the CDR3 is 14 residues. The CDR3 DNA follows: TGTGCCAGCAGTTCGTCTGGCGGGTCCCACGAGCAGTACTTC. Its translation: CASSSSGGSHEQYF.

This CDR3 reads CASSHRAGLAGHGEQFF. In DNA, the CDR3 is TGTGCCAGCAGCCATCGTGCGGGACTAGCGGGACATGGTGAGCAGTTCTTC. The chain uses TRBV7-9 and TRBJ2-1; 13 positions match TRBD2. The CDR3 has 17 amino acids. The V segment lost 5 bases and the J segment 9 bases; nucleotides outside the gene matches: 13. Germline lookup yields CDR1 SEHNR and CDR2 FQNEAQ (reference sequence).

The rearrangement uses TRBV18 and TRBJ2-3; D remains ambiguous. Germline V lookup: CDR1 KGHSH, CDR2 LQKENI. Trimming shortened V by 3 bases and J by 2 bases, and 9 bases separated the two germline ends. This CDR3 is built from 14 residues. DNA for the CDR3: TGTGCCAGCTCACCTGGCAGATCCACAGATACGCAGTATTTT. Encoded protein: CASSPGRSTDTQYF.

The V call is TRBV28, the J call TRBJ2-2, with D hard to call. This CDR3 comprises 13 residues. The V end was cut by 2 bases, the J end by 6 bases, with 7 bases between. Germline V gives CDR1 MDHEN, CDR2 SYDVKM. The CDR3 spells CASSLRAPGELFF. The CDR3 DNA reads as TGTGCCAGCAGTTTACGAGCTCCCGGGGAGCTGTTTTTT.